The T cell receptor beta chain under discussion was sequenced for a study of blood T cell repertoires in COVID-19. Study summary: The samples span acute and convalescent COVID-19 from the United States, Italy and Spain.

As handled by the study authors: Amplification with reference gene primers provided the estimates of nucleated cell counts. Clones were sequenced by immunoSEQ multiplex PCR, and TCRdb holds only the in-frame ones, with some missing. The DNA gave D and trimming, while V, J and clone size come from that table. The top ten hold approximately 7.6% of the sample, which has about 45,000 clones, 83% seen once. This clonotype originated in a man aged 80 or over in a cohort sampled during active COVID-19. The sample was peripheral blood.

The CDR3 DNA sequence: TGTGCCAGCAGCCCAGGGCTCAGGGACAGAGATACGCAGTATTTT. This codes for CASSPGLRDRDTQYF. J is TRBJ2-3 and V is TRBV27; 7 nucleotides line up with TRBD1. The J segment lost 5 bases and the V segment lost 6 bases, leaving 11 bases of the junction unmatched. This CDR3 is built from 15 residues. Germline lookup yields CDR1 MNHEY and CDR2 SMNVEV (reference sequence).